The rows below give T cell receptor beta chains drawn from one sample of a study of shared clonotypes between healthy human individuals. Using immunoSEQ multiplex PCR, the repertoire was profiled, and TCRdb retains in-frame clones only, with some absent. The data show 750,000 to 1,000,000 clones, about 92% seen once. Sequencing input: naive CD8+ T cells sorted from blood. The receptors derive from a man aged 30-40 years in good health. Both conserved end residues are part of each CDR3. The D gene is left open where the match is weak. A row's size may be missing; if present it is once, few, many or a size class.

length: 15; J: TRBJ2-1; D: TRBD1; size: .; V: TRBV19; CDR3: CASRTDRGSYNEQFF; DNA: TGTGCCAGTAGGACGGACAGGGGGTCCTACAATGAGCAGTTCTTC
length: 15; J: TRBJ2-2; D: TRBD1; size: .; V: TRBV4-1; CDR3: CASSQEQGVPGELFF; DNA: TGCGCCAGCAGCCAAGAACAGGGGGTGCCCGGGGAGCTGTTTTTT
length: 15; J: TRBJ2-1; D: TRBD2; size: few; V: TRBV6-5; CDR3: CASSFTSGGYNEQFF; DNA: TGTGCCAGCAGTTTCACTAGCGGAGGGTACAATGAGCAGTTCTTC
length: 11; J: TRBJ1-2; D: .; size: .; V: TRBV6-4; CDR3: CASSDSVGYTF; DNA: TGTGCCAGCAGTGACTCGGTGGGATACACCTTC
length: 13; J: TRBJ2-5; D: .; size: once; V: TRBV29-1; CDR3: CSGRQSTQETQYF; DNA: TGCAGCGGCCGACAGAGTACTCAAGAGACCCAGTACTTC
length: 19; J: TRBJ2-3; D: .; size: .; V: TRBV10-1; CDR3: CASSDRGGSGPGLTDTQYF; DNA: TGCGCCAGCAGTGACCGAGGTGGTTCCGGCCCCGGCCTCACAGATACGCAGTATTTT
length: 16; J: TRBJ2-2; D: TRBD1; size: .; V: TRBV27; CDR3: CASSLWDRGGTGELFF; DNA: TGTGCCAGCAGTTTATGGGACAGGGGTGGCACCGGGGAGCTGTTTTTT
length: 13; J: TRBJ1-1; D: TRBD1; size: .; V: TRBV6-6; CDR3: CASSDRVHTEAFF; DNA: TGTGCCAGCAGTGACAGGGTCCACACTGAAGCTTTCTTT
length: 13; J: TRBJ2-7; D: .; size: once; V: TRBV19; CDR3: CASSMGTLYEQYF; DNA: TGTGCCAGTAGTATGGGGACACTCTACGAGCAGTACTTC
length: 16; J: TRBJ2-2; D: .; size: .; V: TRBV7-9; CDR3: CASSPWAGVRTGELFF; DNA: TGTGCCAGCAGCCCCTGGGCCGGAGTCCGAACCGGGGAGCTGTTTTTT
length: 12; J: TRBJ1-1; D: .; size: .; V: TRBV6-6; CDR3: CASTQRDTEAFF; DNA: TGTGCCAGCACCCAAAGGGACACTGAAGCTTTCTTT
length: 16; J: TRBJ2-1; D: TRBD2; size: .; V: TRBV27; CDR3: CASSLNVLAEYNEQFF; DNA: TGTGCCAGCAGTTTAAATGTACTAGCGGAATACAATGAGCAGTTCTTC
length: 13; J: TRBJ2-7; D: .; size: .; V: TRBV6-1; CDR3: CASRQRQANEQYF; DNA: TGTGCCAGCAGGCAAAGACAGGCAAACGAGCAGTACTTC
length: 14; J: TRBJ1-2; D: .; size: .; V: TRBV7-8; CDR3: CASSPRGRGHGYTF; DNA: TGTGCCAGCAGCCCCAGAGGTAGAGGACATGGCTACACCTTC
length: 15; J: TRBJ1-5; D: TRBD1; size: .; V: TRBV7-9; CDR3: CASSLVGDSNQPQHF; DNA: TGTGCCAGCAGCTTAGTGGGGGACAGTAATCAGCCCCAGCATTTT
length: 13; J: TRBJ2-7; D: TRBD2; size: .; V: TRBV9; CDR3: CASNLAGGREQYF; DNA: TGTGCCAGCAACCTAGCGGGAGGTCGCGAGCAGTACTTC
length: 16; J: TRBJ2-1; D: TRBD2; size: few; V: TRBV7-9; CDR3: CASSSITGTSAIEQFF; DNA: TGTGCCAGCAGCTCCATTACCGGGACTAGCGCCATTGAGCAGTTCTTC
length: 14; J: TRBJ2-1; D: TRBD2; size: .; V: TRBV9; CDR3: CASSGVAGDNEQFF; DNA: TGTGCCAGCAGCGGCGTAGCGGGTGACAATGAGCAGTTCTTC
length: 13; J: TRBJ2-1; D: .; size: .; V: TRBV25-1; CDR3: CASSGDGAGSLFF; DNA: TGTGCCAGCAGCGGGGATGGAGCCGGGTCTTTGTTCTTC
length: 14; J: TRBJ2-1; D: .; size: .; V: TRBV9; CDR3: CASTSRGGNNEQFF; DNA: TGTGCCAGCACCAGTAGGGGGGGGAACAATGAGCAGTTCTTC
length: 17; J: TRBJ1-3; D: .; size: .; V: TRBV7-3; CDR3: CASSTRYLGVCGNTIYF; DNA: TGTGCCAGCAGCACCCGATATTTGGGGGTTTGCGGAAACACCATATATTTT
length: 17; J: TRBJ2-3; D: TRBD2; size: .; V: TRBV5-6; CDR3: CASSLGAGAGEADTQYF; DNA: TGTGCCAGCAGCTTGGGAGCGGGCGCGGGAGAGGCAGATACGCAGTATTTT
length: 16; J: TRBJ2-7; D: TRBD1; size: .; V: TRBV5-4; CDR3: CASSSPGQGKDDEQYF; DNA: TGTGCCAGCAGCTCACCGGGACAGGGTAAGGACGACGAGCAGTACTTC
length: 12; J: TRBJ2-2; D: .; size: .; V: TRBV11-3; CDR3: CASSHSTGELFF; DNA: TGTGCCAGCAGCCATAGCACCGGGGAGCTGTTTTTT
length: 14; J: TRBJ2-7; D: TRBD1; size: .; V: TRBV28; CDR3: CASAGTGTSYEQYF; DNA: TGTGCCAGCGCCGGGACAGGGACTTCCTACGAGCAGTACTTC
length: 15; J: TRBJ1-2; D: TRBD1; size: once; V: TRBV28; CDR3: CASSFRQGVNYGYTF; DNA: TGTGCCAGCAGTTTCCGGCAGGGGGTTAACTATGGCTACACCTTC
length: 17; J: TRBJ2-5; D: TRBD2; size: .; V: TRBV28; CDR3: CASSPRTSGTTEETQYF; DNA: TGTGCCAGCAGTCCCCGGACTAGCGGGACTACAGAAGAGACCCAGTACTTC
length: 14; J: TRBJ2-3; D: .; size: .; V: TRBV9; CDR3: CASSVEGGADTQYF; DNA: TGTGCCAGCAGCGTAGAGGGGGGCGCGGATACGCAGTATTTT
length: 15; J: TRBJ2-1; D: .; size: .; V: TRBV15; CDR3: CATSRDRGSYNEQFF; DNA: TGTGCCACCAGCAGAGATCGGGGCTCCTACAATGAGCAGTTCTTC
length: 14; J: TRBJ2-5; D: .; size: .; V: TRBV6-5; CDR3: CASSYSTYQETQYF; DNA: TGTGCCAGCAGTTACTCCACGTACCAAGAGACCCAGTACTTC
length: 13; J: TRBJ2-1; D: .; size: .; V: TRBV19; CDR3: CASSIRVSGEQFF; DNA: TGTGCCAGTAGTATAAGGGTTAGCGGTGAGCAGTTCTTC
length: 15; J: TRBJ2-7; D: TRBD1; size: .; V: TRBV7-9; CDR3: CASSLATGTYYEQYF; DNA: TGTGCCAGCAGCTTAGCGACAGGGACCTACTACGAGCAGTACTTC
length: 21; J: TRBJ2-1; D: TRBD1; size: .; V: TRBV28; CDR3: CASSVPRHRELDRGSYNEQFF; DNA: TGTGCCAGCAGTGTTCCGCGGCACCGTGAGCTGGACAGGGGTTCGTACAATGAGCAGTTCTTC
length: 13; J: TRBJ2-5; D: .; size: few; V: TRBV7-9; CDR3: CASSLGGQETQYF; DNA: TGTGCCAGCAGCTTAGGGGGGCAAGAGACCCAGTACTTC
length: 17; J: TRBJ2-7; D: TRBD2; size: .; V: TRBV9; CDR3: CASSKEDGLAGSYEQYF; DNA: TGTGCCAGCAGCAAAGAGGATGGGCTAGCGGGCTCCTACGAGCAGTACTTC
length: 13; J: TRBJ2-1; D: .; size: .; V: TRBV27; CDR3: CASSLGWKDEQFF; DNA: TGTGCCAGCAGTTTGGGGTGGAAGGACGAGCAGTTCTTC
length: 15; J: TRBJ2-3; D: .; size: .; V: TRBV10-3; CDR3: CAISPSRAWTDTQYF; DNA: TGTGCCATCAGCCCTTCCCGGGCCTGGACAGATACGCAGTATTTT
length: 15; J: TRBJ2-7; D: .; size: .; V: TRBV7-9; CDR3: CASSLTGGPVGEQYF; DNA: TGTGCCAGCAGCTTGACCGGAGGGCCTGTAGGCGAGCAGTACTTC
length: 15; J: TRBJ2-7; D: TRBD2; size: .; V: TRBV19; CDR3: CASSWTSGRSYEQYF; DNA: TGTGCCAGTAGTTGGACTAGCGGGAGGTCCTACGAGCAGTACTTC
length: 15; J: TRBJ2-7; D: .; size: .; V: TRBV4-3; CDR3: CASSHLQGSTYEQYF; DNA: TGCGCCAGCAGCCACCTACAGGGTAGCACCTACGAGCAGTACTTC